This T cell receptor beta chain was retrieved from a study of vaccination effects on CD4 cells after COVID-19. The authors isolated CD4+ T cells after 10 days of culture. CDR3 length: 15 amino acids. CDR1 and CDR2 (germline): MGHDK, SYGVNS. The V gene end was trimmed by 5 bases and the J gene end by 4 bases; junction bases not matched to a gene: 9. The assay was immunoSEQ multiplex PCR, and TCRdb's table has in-frame clones only and misses some. Counted here are roughly 50,000 clones, more than 65% occurring once; the ten biggest clones make up 4.5% to 6.5%. Comments on this clone: The target antigen is unknown.

Sequenced material: CD4+ T cells from PBMCs cultured without peptide, taken before COVID-19 vaccination. The TCR originated in a human donor who received a COVID-19 vaccine. The chain links TRBV25-1 to TRBJ1-2; 8 bases fit TRBD1. The CDR3 DNA reads TGTGCCAGCAGTCCACGGACAGGGCACACCTATGGCTACACCTTC. Translating gives CASSPRTGHTYGYTF.